This T cell receptor beta chain was captured by sequencing in a study of shared clonotypes between healthy human individuals. As regards this clone: The same CDR3 also results from other DNA sequences found in this sample.

The table came from immunoSEQ multiplex PCR; TCRdb's copy has only in-frame clones and leaves some out. The repertoire holds about 990,000 clones, with 75% to 85% as singletons. Trimming pared 6 bases from V and 5 bases from J, leaving 10 bases between. This CDR3 has 12 residues. The germline gives CDR1 MDHEN, CDR2 SYDVKM. What was sequenced was memory CD4+ T cells from PBMCs. Noted subset: CD45RA-negative fraction. The chain couples TRBV28 to TRBJ1-2; D call uncertain. The receptor comes from a man younger than 35 in good health. Some clones in this sample may be carry-over from other donors' samples. Here the CDR3 reads CASSSGPYGYTF. CDR3 sequence (DNA): TGTGCCAGCAGCTCTGGCCCTTATGGCTACACCTTC.